The 18 T cell receptor beta chains below all came from one sample that was sequenced in a study of Graves' ophthalmopathy and Graves' hyperthyroidism. The authors amplified TCR beta CDR3 regions, and they did so from RNA transcripts for repertoire sequencing. An initial RT-PCR round employing HTBI primers preceded a second-round multiplex PCR. Each CDR3 protein gets one entry after TCRdb re-called the multiplex PCR reads with MiXCR. Here the sample spans a few hundred thousand distinct CDR3 sequences, 15% being singletons. The sample comprised peripheral blood. These receptors came from a woman aged 18-30 years with stable Graves' hyperthyroidism.

Ten or more counts support this clonotype. The J gene is TRBJ1-1, the V gene TRBV7-9; no definite D call. The germline CDR1 and CDR2 sequences are SEHNR and FQNEAQ (reference sequence). The CDR3 runs 12 residues. Trimming left V 2 bases short and J 7 bases short, with 8 bases between. The DNA for the CDR3 is TGTGCCAGCAGCTTAACAGATCTTGAAGCTTTCTTT. The encoded protein is CASSLTDLEAFF. The complete variable domain, with remaining parts taken from reference TRBV7-9 and TRBJ1-1, reads DTGVSQNPRHKITKRGQNVTFRCDPISEHNRLYWYRQTLGQGPEFLTYFQNEAQLEKSRLLSDRFSAERPKGSFSTLEIQRTEQGDSAMYLCASSLTDLEAFFGQGTRLTVV.

This chain links TRBV6-5 with TRBJ2-7; unclear D gene. V gave up 4 bases and J gave up 4 bases, with 11 bases separating them. Germline V gives CDR1 MNHEY, CDR2 SVGAGI. The CDR3 is 13 residues long. The CDR3 region is CASSSPPWYEQYF. CDR3 in DNA: TGTGCCAGCAGTTCTCCTCCTTGGTACGAGCAGTACTTC.

V is TRBV5-5 and J is TRBJ2-2; D is perhaps TRBD1 (6 bases). V was pared by 3 bases and J by 1 base, with 10 bases between. There are 15 residues in the CDR3. CDR1 and CDR2 from the germline V gene are SGHKS and YYEKEE (reference sequence). The CDR3 loop is CASSSRDMNTGELFF. Here the CDR3 DNA reads TGTGCCAGCAGCTCCCGGGACATGAACACCGGGGAGCTGTTTTTT.

Notes on this clonotype: Being one base from a much bigger clone, this may be a read error. The chain carries TRBV6-2 or TRBV6-3 and TRBJ1-2; 7 nucleotides line up with TRBD1. This CDR3 contains 18 residues. The J segment lost 4 bases and the V segment lost 0 bases, leaving 14 bases of the junction unmatched. CDR1 and CDR2 from the germline V gene are MNHEY and SVGEGT. CDR3 sequence: CASSYSSHRDSPIYGYTF. The CDR3 nucleotides are TGTGCCAGCAGTTACTCGAGTCACCGGGACAGTCCTATCTATGGCTACACCTTC.

This clonotype was seen ten or more times. The chain has TRBV27 and TRBJ1-5, with a weak D call TRBD1 (6 bases). The V end was cut by 5 bases, the J end by 3 bases, with 20 bases between. The CDR3 length is 17 residues. Germline values: CDR1 MNHEY, CDR2 SMNVEV (reference sequence). CDR3 region: CASSPWRGDKLNQPQHF. The CDR3 DNA reads TGTGCCAGCAGTCCTTGGAGGGGGGACAAGCTCAATCAGCCCCAGCATTTT.

The table lists this clonotype with a few counts. The chain recombines TRBV5-1 with TRBJ2-5; tentatively, D is TRBD1 (6 bases). The CDR3 totals 16 residues. CDR1 and CDR2 (germline): SGHRS, YFSETQ. The V and J ends lost 1 base and 2 bases respectively, with 15 bases between them. The CDR3 sequence is CASSLLLTGAQETQYF. CDR3 nucleotides: TGCGCCAGCAGCTTGCTGCTGACAGGAGCACAAGAGACCCAGTACTTC.

This clonotype was recorded at least ten times. The chain is built from TRBV2 and TRBJ1-6, with a possible D match to TRBD1 (5 bases). V was pared by 3 bases and J by 10 bases, with 19 bases between. There are 16 residues in the CDR3. Germline CDR1 reads SNHLY; CDR2 reads FYNNEI. The CDR3 reads CASSDNAGLLVSPLHF. CDR3 DNA: TGTGCCAGCAGTGATAATGCAGGGTTATTGGTATCACCCCTCCACTTT.

This clonotype was counted at least ten times. The V call is TRBV29-1, the J call TRBJ1-1; perhaps TRBD1 as D (5 bases). The CDR3 has 14 amino acids. Trimming stripped 3 bases from V and 5 bases from J, with 16 bases between. Germline V lookup: CDR1 SQVTM, CDR2 ANQGSEA. The CDR3 sequence: CSVENAGRRTEAFF. DNA of the CDR3: TGCAGCGTTGAGAATGCAGGGAGGCGGACTGAAGCTTTCTTT.

This clonotype was recorded at least ten times. The chain is built from TRBV19 and TRBJ1-1, with a tentative D call TRBD1 (5 bases). The CDR3 has 13 residues. The germline V and J ends were trimmed by 3 bases and 10 bases, with 15 bases remaining between them. Germline loops: CDR1 LNHDA, CDR2 SQIVND (reference sequence). CDR3 sequence reads: CASSMRQGRRAFF. DNA of the CDR3: TGTGCCAGTAGTATGAGGCAGGGTAGGAGAGCTTTCTTT.

This clonotype was observed a few times. The gene calls are TRBV3-1 and TRBJ2-2, with D perhaps matching TRBD1 (5 bases). This CDR3 region has 14 residues. V lost 1 base to trimming and J lost 4 bases, with 7 bases between them. Germline CDR1 is LGHDT and CDR2 is YNNKEL (reference sequence). The CDR3 sequence: CASSQGRATGELFF. The CDR3 DNA sequence: TGTGCCAGCAGCCAAGGCAGGGCCACCGGGGAGCTGTTTTTT.

This clonotype was recorded many times. The chain joins TRBV12-5 to TRBJ1-1; the D gene is possibly TRBD1 (5 bases). This CDR3 has 16 amino acids. Deletions cut 0 bases from V and 5 bases from J, with 16 bases between. Germline-derived CDR1 and CDR2 are LGHNT and FRNRAP. CDR3 in DNA: TGTGCTAGTGGTTTGGTGGCAGGGTTGATAAGAACTGAAGCTTTCTTT. Protein: CASGLVAGLIRTEAFF.

This clonotype appeared a few times. The genes are TRBV18 and TRBJ1-5; the D is unclear. Trimming shortened V by 0 bases and J by 9 bases, and 9 bases separated the two germline ends. CDR1 and CDR2 from the germline V gene are KGHSH and LQKENI. CDR3 length: 13 amino acids. Written as DNA, the CDR3 is TGTGCCAGCTCACCACCGTCCGGTGTGCCCCAGCATTTT. Translating gives CASSPPSGVPQHF.

As to this clonotype: A read error may explain this, as a much larger clone is one base away. This likely comes from a read error, as the CDR3 has no conserved phenylalanine or tryptophan at its end. The chain employs TRBV11-1 and TRBJ2-6; D not resolved. The ends were cut back, 3 bases at V and 2 bases at J, with 11 bases in the middle. Per germline, CDR1 SGHAT and CDR2 FQDESV (reference sequence). This CDR3 comprises 16 residues. CDR3 nucleotides: TGTGCCAGCAGCTTCCCTTTAGGAACTGGGGCCAACGTCCTGACTGTC. It is translated as CASSFPLGTGANVLTV.

This clonotype was seen repeatedly, ten times or more. The chain uses TRBV10-3 and TRBJ1-1; the match to TRBD1 covers 11 bases. V was pared by 4 bases and J by 10 bases, with 11 bases of the junction left unmatched. Germline CDR1 ENHRY, CDR2 SYGVKD. The CDR3 is 15 residues long. Written as DNA, the CDR3 is TGTGCCATCAGTGGCGGACAGGGGGCGAGTTCGGGAGCTTTCTTT. It specifies CAISGGQGASSGAFF.

This clonotype occurred many times. V usage is TRBV28 and J usage is TRBJ1-1, with 7 bases lining up with TRBD1. The CDR3 loop spans 16 amino acids. V gave up 5 bases and J gave up 0 bases; unmatched junction bases: 9. Looked up from germline, CDR1 is MDHEN and CDR2 is SYDVKM. The CDR3 nucleotides read TGTGCCAGCAGTCGCGGGACAGCGTCTATGAACACTGAAGCTTTCTTT. Translated: CASSRGTASMNTEAFF. The full variable domain, in which reference TRBV28 and TRBJ1-1 provide the parts outside the CDR3, is DVKVTQSSRYLVKRTGEKVFLECVQDMDHENMFWYRQDPGLGLRLIYFSYDVKMKEKGDIPEGYSVSREKKERFSLILESASTNQTSMYLCASSRGTASMNTEAFFGQGTRLTVV.

A word on this clonotype: As the CDR3 is not closed by the conserved phenylalanine or tryptophan, this likely results from a read error. Because the CDR3's place on the DNA is in doubt, the DNA is left out and the CDR3 is given as listed by TCRdb. V gene TRBV2 combines with J gene TRBJ1-1. The CDR3 has 11 amino acids, counting both end residues. Germline values: CDR1 SNHLY, CDR2 FYNNEI. This CDR3 is CASSAHTEAWL.

At least ten counts were recorded for this clonotype. This chain links TRBV7-9 with TRBJ2-7, with 7 bases fitting TRBD1. Germline V gives CDR1 SEHNR, CDR2 FQNEAQ (reference sequence). There are 13 residues in the CDR3. V shed 7 bases and J 1 base; nucleotides not matched to a gene: 4. CDR3 nucleotides: TGTGCCAGCATGGAACAGGGGTCCTACGAGCAGTACTTC. This translates into CASMEQGSYEQYF.

The table lists this clonotype with many counts. This chain's CDR3 is CSASGTGIGELFF. CDR3 nucleotides: TGCAGTGCTTCCGGGACAGGGATAGGGGAGCTGTTTTTT. This rearrangement joins TRBV20-1 to TRBJ2-2; 9 bases align to TRBD1. J was trimmed by 8 bases and V by 5 bases; bases with no gene match: 6. CDR3 size: 13 residues. CDR1 is DFQATT and CDR2 is SNEGSKA in the germline V gene (reference sequence).